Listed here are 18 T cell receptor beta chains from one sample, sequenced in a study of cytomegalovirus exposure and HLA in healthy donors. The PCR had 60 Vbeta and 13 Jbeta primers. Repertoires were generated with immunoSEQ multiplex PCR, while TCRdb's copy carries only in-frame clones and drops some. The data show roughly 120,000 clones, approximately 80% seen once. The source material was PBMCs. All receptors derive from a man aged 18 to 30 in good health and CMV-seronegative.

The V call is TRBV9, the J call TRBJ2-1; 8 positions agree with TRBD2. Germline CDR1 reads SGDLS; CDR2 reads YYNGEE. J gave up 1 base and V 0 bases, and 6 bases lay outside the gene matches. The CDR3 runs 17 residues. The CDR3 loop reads CASSVDTSGGSYNEQFF. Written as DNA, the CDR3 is TGTGCCAGCAGCGTAGATACTAGCGGAGGTTCCTACAATGAGCAGTTCTTC.

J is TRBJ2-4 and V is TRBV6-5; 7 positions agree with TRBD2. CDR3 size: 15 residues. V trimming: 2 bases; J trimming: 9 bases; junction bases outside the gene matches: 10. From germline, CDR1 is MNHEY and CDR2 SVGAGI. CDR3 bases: TGTGCCAGCAGTTACGTTCCAGCGGGGAGAGCCATTCAGTACTTC. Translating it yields CASSYVPAGRAIQYF.

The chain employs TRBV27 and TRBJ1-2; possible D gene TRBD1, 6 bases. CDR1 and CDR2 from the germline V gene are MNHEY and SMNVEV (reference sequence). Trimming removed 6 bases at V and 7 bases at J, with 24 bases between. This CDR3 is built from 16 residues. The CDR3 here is CASSPIGGQRASGYTF. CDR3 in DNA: TGTGCCAGCAGCCCTATCGGAGGACAGAGGGCTTCTGGCTACACCTTC.

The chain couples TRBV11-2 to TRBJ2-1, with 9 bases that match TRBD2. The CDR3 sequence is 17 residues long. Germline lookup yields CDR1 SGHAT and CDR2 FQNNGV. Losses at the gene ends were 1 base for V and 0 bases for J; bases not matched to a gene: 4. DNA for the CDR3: TGTGCCAGCAGCTTAGGGGCGGGGGGGAGCTCCTACAATGAGCAGTTCTTC. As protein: CASSLGAGGSSYNEQFF.

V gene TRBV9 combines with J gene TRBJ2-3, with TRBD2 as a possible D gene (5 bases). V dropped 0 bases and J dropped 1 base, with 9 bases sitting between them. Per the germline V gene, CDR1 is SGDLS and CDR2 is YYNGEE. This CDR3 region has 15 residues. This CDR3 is CASSVAGVGTDTQYF. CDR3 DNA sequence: TGTGCCAGCAGCGTAGCCGGGGTTGGCACAGATACGCAGTATTTT.

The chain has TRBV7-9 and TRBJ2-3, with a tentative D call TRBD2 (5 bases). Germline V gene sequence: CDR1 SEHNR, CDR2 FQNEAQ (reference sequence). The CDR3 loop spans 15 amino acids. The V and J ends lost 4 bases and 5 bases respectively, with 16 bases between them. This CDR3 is CASSSRRTDRDTQYF. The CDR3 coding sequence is TGTGCCAGCAGCTCAAGGAGGACGGATCGAGATACGCAGTATTTT.

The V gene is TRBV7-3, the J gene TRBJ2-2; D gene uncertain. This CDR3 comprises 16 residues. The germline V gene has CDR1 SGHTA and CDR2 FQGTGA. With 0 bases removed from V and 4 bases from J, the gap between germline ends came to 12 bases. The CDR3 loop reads CASSLTSGGITGELFF. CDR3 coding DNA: TGTGCCAGCAGCTTAACGTCGGGTGGAATCACCGGGGAGCTGTTTTTT.

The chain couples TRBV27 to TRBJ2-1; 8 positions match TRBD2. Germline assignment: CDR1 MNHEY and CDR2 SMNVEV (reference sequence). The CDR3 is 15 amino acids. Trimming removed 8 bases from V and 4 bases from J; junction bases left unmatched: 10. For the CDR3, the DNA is TGTGCCAGCGGATTGACTAGCGCCCTTTACAATGAGCAGTTCTTC. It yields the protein CASGLTSALYNEQFF.

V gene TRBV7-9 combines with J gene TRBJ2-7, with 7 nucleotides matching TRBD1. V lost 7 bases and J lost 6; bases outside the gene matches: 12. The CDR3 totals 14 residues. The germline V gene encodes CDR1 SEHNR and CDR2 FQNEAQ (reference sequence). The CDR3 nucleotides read TGTGCCAGCAACCATGTGACAGGGCAAGGCGAGCAGTACGTC. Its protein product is CASNHVTGQGEQYV.

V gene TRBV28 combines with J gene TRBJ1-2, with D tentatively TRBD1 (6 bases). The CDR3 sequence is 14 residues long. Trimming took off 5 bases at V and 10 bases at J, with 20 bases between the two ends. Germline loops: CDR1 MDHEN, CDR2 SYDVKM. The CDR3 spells CASSEQSLQGSYTF. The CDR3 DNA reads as TGTGCCAGCAGTGAACAATCCCTCCAGGGGTCCTACACCTTC.

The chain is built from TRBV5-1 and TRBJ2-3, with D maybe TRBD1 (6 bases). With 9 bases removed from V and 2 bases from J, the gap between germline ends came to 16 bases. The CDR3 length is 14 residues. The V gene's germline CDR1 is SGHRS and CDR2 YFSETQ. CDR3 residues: CAMRTEPLTDTQYF. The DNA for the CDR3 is TGCGCCATGCGGACAGAACCCCTCACAGATACGCAGTATTTT.

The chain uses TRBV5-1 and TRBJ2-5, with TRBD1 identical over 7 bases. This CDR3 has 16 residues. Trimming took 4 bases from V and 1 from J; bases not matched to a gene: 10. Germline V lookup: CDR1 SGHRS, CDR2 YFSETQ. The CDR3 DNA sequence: TGCGCCAGCAGCCGGGGACAGAGGGCATTCCAAGAGACCCAGTACTTC. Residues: CASSRGQRAFQETQYF. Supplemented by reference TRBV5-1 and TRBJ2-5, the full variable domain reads KAGVTQTPRYLIKTRGQQVTLSCSPISGHRSVSWYQQTPGQGLQFLFEYFSETQRNKGNFPGRFSGRQFSNSRSEMNVSTLELGDSALYLCASSRGQRAFQETQYFGPGTRLLVL.

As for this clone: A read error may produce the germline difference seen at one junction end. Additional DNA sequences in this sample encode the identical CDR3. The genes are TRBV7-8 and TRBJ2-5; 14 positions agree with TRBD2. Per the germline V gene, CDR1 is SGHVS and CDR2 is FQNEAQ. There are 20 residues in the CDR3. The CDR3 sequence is CASSLAGTSGSDLLQETQYF. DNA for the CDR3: TGTGCCAGTAGCTTAGCCGGGACTAGCGGGAGCGATCTCCTTCAAGAGACCCAGTACTTC. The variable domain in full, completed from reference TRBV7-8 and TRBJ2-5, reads GAGVSQSPRYKVAKRGQDVALRCDPISGHVSLFWYQQALGQGPEFLTYFQNEAQLDKSGLPSDRFFAERPEGSVSTLKIQRTQQEDSAVYLCASSLAGTSGSDLLQETQYFGPGTRLLVL.

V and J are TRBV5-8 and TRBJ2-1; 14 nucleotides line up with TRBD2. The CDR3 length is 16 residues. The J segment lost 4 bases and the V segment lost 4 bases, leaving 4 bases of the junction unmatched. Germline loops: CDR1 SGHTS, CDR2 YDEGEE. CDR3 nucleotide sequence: TGTGCCAGCAGCCACCGACTAGCGGGAGGGTACAATGAGCAGTTCTTC. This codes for CASSHRLAGGYNEQFF.

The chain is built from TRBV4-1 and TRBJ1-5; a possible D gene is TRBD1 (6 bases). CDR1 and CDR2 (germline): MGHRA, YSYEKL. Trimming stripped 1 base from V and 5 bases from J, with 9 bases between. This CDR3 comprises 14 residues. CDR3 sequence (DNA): TGCGCCAGCAGCCAAGGGGGGGGCTATCAGCCCCAGCATTTT. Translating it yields CASSQGGGYQPQHF.

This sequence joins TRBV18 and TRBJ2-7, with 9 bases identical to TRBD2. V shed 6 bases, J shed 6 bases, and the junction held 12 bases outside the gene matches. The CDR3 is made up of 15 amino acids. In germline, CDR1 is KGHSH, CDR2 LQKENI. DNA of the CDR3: TGTGCCAGCTCGCCTCTCTCGAGCGGGAGGCGCGAGCAGTACTTC. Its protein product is CASSPLSSGRREQYF.

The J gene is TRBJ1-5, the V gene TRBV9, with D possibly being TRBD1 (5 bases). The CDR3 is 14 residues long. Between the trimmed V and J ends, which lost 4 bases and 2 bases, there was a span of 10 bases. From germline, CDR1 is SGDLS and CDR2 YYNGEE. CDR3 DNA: TGTGCCAGCAGCCTCGCGGGGGGCAATCAGCCCCAGCATTTT. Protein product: CASSLAGGNQPQHF.

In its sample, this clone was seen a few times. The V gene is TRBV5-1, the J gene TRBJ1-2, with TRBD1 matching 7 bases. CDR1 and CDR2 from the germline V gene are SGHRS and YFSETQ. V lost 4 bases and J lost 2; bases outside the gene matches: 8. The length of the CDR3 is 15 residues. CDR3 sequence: CASSPGGTANYGYTF. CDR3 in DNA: TGCGCCAGCAGCCCCGGAGGGACAGCCAACTATGGCTACACCTTC.